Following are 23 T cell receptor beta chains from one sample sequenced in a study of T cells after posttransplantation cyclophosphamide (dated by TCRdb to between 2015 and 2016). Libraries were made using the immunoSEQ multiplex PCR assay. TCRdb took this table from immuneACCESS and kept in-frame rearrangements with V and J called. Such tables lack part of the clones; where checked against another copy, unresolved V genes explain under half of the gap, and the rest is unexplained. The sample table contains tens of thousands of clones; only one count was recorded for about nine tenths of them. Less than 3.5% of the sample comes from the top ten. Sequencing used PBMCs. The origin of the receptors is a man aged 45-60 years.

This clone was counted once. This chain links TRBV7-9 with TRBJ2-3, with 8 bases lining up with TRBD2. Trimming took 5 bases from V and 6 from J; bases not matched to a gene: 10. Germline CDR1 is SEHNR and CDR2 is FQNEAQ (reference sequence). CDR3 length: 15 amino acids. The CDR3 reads CASSAGTSMGDTQYF. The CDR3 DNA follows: TGTGCCAGCAGCGCCGGGACTAGTATGGGGGATACGCAGTATTTT. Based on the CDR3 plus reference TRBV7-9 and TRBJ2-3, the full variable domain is DTGVSQNPRHKITKRGQNVTFRCDPISEHNRLYWYRQTLGQGPEFLTYFQNEAQLEKSRLLSDRFSAERPKGSFSTLEIQRTEQGDSAMYLCASSAGTSMGDTQYFGPGTRLTVL.

The CDR3 DNA sequence: TGTGCCAGCAGTTTATACGGCTACGAGCAGTACTTC. Protein: CASSLYGYEQYF. The chain carries TRBV27 and TRBJ2-7; D gene uncertain. Trimming pared 1 base from V and 3 bases from J, leaving 4 bases between. The CDR3 has 12 amino acids. Germline V gene lookup returns CDR1 MNHEY and CDR2 SMNVEV (reference sequence).

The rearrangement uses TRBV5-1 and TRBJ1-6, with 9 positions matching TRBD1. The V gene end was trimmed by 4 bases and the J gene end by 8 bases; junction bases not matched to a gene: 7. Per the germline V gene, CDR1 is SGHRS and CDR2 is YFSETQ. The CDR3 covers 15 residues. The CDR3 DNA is TGCGCCAGCAGCCCGGGGGACAGGGACGATTCACCCCTCCACTTT. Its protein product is CASSPGDRDDSPLHF. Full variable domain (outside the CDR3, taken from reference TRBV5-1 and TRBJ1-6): KAGVTQTPRYLIKTRGQQVTLSCSPISGHRSVSWYQQTPGQGLQFLFEYFSETQRNKGNFPGRFSGRQFSNSRSEMNVSTLELGDSALYLCASSPGDRDDSPLHFGNGTRLTVT.

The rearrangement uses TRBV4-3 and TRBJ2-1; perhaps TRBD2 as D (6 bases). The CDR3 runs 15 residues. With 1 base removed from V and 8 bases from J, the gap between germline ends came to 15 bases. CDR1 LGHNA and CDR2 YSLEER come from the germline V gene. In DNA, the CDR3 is TGCGCCAGCAGCCAAGGTGGGACTTCCGTCCATGAGCAGTTCTTC. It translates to CASSQGGTSVHEQFF.

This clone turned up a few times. The CDR3 nucleotides are TGTGCTAGTGGTTTGGGCGGCTCTGGAAACACCATATATTTT. This sequence encodes CASGLGGSGNTIYF. The J gene is TRBJ1-3, the V gene TRBV12-5; D gene unclear. This CDR3 comprises 14 residues. V lost 1 base and J lost 0, with 4 bases in between. The germline V gene encodes CDR1 LGHNT and CDR2 FRNRAP.

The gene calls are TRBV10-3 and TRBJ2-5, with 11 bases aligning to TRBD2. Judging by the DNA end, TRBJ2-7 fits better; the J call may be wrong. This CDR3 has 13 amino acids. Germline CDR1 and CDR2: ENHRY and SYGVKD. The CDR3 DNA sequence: TGTGCCAGCGGACTAGCGGGCTCCTACGAGCAGTACTTC. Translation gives CASGLAGSYEQYF.

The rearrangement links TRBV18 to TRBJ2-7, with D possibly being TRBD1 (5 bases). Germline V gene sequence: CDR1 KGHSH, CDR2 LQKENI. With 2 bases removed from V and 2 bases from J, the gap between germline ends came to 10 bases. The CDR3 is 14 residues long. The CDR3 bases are TGTGCCAGCTCACCAAGAACAGGCCCCTACGAGCAGTACTTC. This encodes CASSPRTGPYEQYF.

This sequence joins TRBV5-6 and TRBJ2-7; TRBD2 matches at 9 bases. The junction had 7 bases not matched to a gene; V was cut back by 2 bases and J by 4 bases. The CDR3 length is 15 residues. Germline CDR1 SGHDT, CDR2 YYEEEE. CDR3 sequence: CASSFGNSGRYEQYF. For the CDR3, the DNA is TGTGCCAGCAGCTTTGGGAATAGCGGGAGATACGAGCAGTACTTC.

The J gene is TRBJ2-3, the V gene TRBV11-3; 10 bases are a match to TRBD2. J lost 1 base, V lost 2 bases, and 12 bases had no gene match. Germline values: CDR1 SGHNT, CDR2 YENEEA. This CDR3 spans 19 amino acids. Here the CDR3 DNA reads TGTGCCAGCAGCTTAACTAGCGGGGTCCAACGGGCGGGCACAGATACGCAGTATTTT. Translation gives CASSLTSGVQRAGTDTQYF.

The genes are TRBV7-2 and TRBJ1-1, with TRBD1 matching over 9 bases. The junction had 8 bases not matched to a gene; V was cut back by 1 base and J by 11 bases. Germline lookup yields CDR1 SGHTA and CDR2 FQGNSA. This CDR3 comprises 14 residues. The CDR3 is CASSLGGFGTGAFF. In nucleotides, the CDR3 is TGTGCCAGCAGCTTAGGTGGATTTGGGACAGGGGCTTTCTTT.

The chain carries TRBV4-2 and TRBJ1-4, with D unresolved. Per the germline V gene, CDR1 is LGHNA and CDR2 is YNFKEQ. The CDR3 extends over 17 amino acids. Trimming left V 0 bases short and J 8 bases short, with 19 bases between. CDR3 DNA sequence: TGTGCCAGCAGCCAAGATCCGATGGGCTGGGAGGCAGAAAAACTGTTTTTT. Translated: CASSQDPMGWEAEKLFF.

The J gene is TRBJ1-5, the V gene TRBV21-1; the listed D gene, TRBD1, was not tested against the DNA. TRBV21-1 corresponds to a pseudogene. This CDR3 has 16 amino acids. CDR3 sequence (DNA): TGTGCCAGCAGCAAAGTCGAGGACAGACGCAATCAGCCCCAGCATTTT. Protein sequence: CASSKVEDRRNQPQHF.

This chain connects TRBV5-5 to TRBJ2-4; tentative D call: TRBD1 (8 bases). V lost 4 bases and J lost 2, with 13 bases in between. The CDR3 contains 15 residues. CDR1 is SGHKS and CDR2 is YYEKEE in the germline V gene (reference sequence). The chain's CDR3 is CASSLQGGPKNIQYF. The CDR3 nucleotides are TGTGCCAGCAGCCTACAGGGGGGGCCCAAAAACATTCAGTACTTC. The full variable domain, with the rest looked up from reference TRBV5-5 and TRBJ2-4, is DAGVTQSPTHLIKTRGQQVTLRCSPISGHKSVSWYQQVLGQGPQFIFQYYEKEERGRGNFPDRFSARQFPNYSSELNVNALLLGDSALYLCASSLQGGPKNIQYFGAGTRLSVL.

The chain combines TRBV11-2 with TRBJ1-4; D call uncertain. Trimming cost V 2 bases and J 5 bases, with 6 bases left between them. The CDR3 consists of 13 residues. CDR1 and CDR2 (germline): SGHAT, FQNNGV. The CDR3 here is CASSLWQNEKLFF. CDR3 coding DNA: TGTGCCAGCAGCTTATGGCAGAATGAAAAACTGTTTTTT.

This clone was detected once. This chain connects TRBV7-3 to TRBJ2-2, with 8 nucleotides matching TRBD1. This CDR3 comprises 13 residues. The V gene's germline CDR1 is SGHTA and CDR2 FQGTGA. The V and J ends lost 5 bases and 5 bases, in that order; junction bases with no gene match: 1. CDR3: CASSRDRTGELFF. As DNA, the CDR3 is TGTGCCAGCAGCCGGGACAGGACCGGGGAGCTGTTTTTT.

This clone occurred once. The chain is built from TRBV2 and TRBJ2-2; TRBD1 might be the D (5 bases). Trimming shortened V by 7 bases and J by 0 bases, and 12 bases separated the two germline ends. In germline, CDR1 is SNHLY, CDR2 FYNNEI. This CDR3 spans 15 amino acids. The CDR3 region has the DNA TGTGCCAGCAACGGACATTACTCGAACACCGGGGAGCTGTTTTTT. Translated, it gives CASNGHYSNTGELFF.

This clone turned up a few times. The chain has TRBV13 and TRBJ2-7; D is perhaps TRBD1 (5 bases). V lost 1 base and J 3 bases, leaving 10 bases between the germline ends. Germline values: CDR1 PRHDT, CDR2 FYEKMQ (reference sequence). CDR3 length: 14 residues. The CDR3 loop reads CASSLVGHRYEQYF. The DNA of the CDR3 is TGTGCCAGCAGCTTAGTCGGACACCGCTACGAGCAGTACTTC. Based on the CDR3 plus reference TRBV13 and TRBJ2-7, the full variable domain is AAGVIQSPRHLIKEKRETATLKCYPIPRHDTVYWYQQGPGQDPQFLISFYEKMQSDKGSIPDRFSAQQFSDYHSELNMSSLELGDSALYFCASSLVGHRYEQYFGPGTRLTVT.

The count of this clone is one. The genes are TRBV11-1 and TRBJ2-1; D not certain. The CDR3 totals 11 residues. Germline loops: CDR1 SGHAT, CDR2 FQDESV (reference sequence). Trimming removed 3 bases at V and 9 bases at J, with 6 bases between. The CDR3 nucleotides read TGTGCCAGCAGCTTTGGTAGTGAGCAGTTCTTC. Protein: CASSFGSEQFF. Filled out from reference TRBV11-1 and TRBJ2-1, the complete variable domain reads EAEVAQSPRYKITEKSQAVAFWCDPISGHATLYWYRQILGQGPELLVQFQDESVVDDSQLPKDRFSAERLKGVDSTLKIQPAELGDSAMYLCASSFGSEQFFGPGTRLTVL.

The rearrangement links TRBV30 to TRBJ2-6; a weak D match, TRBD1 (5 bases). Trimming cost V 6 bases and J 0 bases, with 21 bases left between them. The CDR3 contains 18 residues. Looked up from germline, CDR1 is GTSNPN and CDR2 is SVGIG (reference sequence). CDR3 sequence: CACPSTAPTPSGANVLTF. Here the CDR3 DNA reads TGTGCCTGCCCGTCGACAGCTCCCACTCCCTCTGGGGCCAACGTCCTGACTTTC.

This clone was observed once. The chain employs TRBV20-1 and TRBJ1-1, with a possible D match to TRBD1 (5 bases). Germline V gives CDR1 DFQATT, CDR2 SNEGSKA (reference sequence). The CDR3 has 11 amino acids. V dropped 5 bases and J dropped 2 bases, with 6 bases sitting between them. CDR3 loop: CSAQGNTEAFF. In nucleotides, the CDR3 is TGCAGTGCTCAGGGTAACACTGAAGCTTTCTTT.

The CDR3 reads CAWSDGNTEAFF. CDR3 nucleotide sequence: TGTGCCTGGAGTGACGGGAACACTGAAGCTTTCTTT. The rearrangement joins TRBV30 to TRBJ1-1; D is unclear. Looked up from germline, CDR1 is GTSNPN and CDR2 is SVGIG (reference sequence). Trimming left V 1 base short and J 1 base short, with 4 bases between. The CDR3 is 12 amino acids. Supplemented by reference TRBV30 and TRBJ1-1, the full variable domain reads SQTIHQWPATLVQPVGSPLSLECTVEGTSNPNLYWYRQAAGRGLQLLFYSVGIGQISSEVPQNLSASRPQDRQFILSSKKLLLSDSGFYLCAWSDGNTEAFFGQGTRLTVV.

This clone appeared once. This CDR3 is CASSRDGHFAGSGNTIYF. The CDR3 coding sequence is TGTGCCAGCTCACGAGATGGGCACTTTGCGGGGTCTGGAAACACCATATATTTT. V usage is TRBV18 and J usage is TRBJ1-3; D unclear. V lost 4 bases, J lost 1 base, and 20 bases lay in between. The length of the CDR3 is 18 residues. Germline V gene sequence: CDR1 KGHSH, CDR2 LQKENI.

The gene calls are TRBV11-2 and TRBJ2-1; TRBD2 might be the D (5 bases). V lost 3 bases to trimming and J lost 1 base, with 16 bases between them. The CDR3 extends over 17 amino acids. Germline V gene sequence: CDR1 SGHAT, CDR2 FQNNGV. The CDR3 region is CASSFLTRSGSYNEQFF. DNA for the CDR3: TGTGCCAGCAGCTTTCTTACGAGAAGCGGATCCTACAATGAGCAGTTCTTC.